A single sample gave rise to the 16 T cell receptor beta chains below, sequenced in a study of cytomegalovirus exposure and HLA in healthy donors. With 60 Vbeta and 13 Jbeta primers, the PCR was carried out. Measured with immunoSEQ multiplex PCR; TCRdb has only the in-frame clones, and not every one. This table holds 100,000 to 130,000 clones, more than 70% found once. Sequencing was performed on PBMCs. The receptors were gathered from a man aged 30 to 45 in good health and CMV-seronegative.

Of note for this clone: The junction departs from germline at one end; a sequencing error may be responsible. The chain recombines TRBV6-4 with TRBJ2-1; 8 nucleotides align to TRBD2. The germline V gene has CDR1 MRHNA and CDR2 SNTAGT. This CDR3 region has 16 residues. CDR3 DNA: TGTGCCAGCAGTGGGGTGGCGGGAGGCTCCCACAATGAGCAGTTCTTC. Protein: CASSGVAGGSHNEQFF.

This clone has only a few counts. The V call is TRBV18, the J call TRBJ2-1; TRBD2 aligns across 12 bases. The CDR3 runs 17 residues. Germline V gene lookup returns CDR1 KGHSH and CDR2 LQKENI. Trimming removed 0 bases from V and 4 bases from J; junction bases left unmatched: 4. As DNA, the CDR3 is TGTGCCAGCTCACCACCAGGCCTAGCGGGGGGGTACAATGAGCAGTTCTTC. It yields the protein CASSPPGLAGGYNEQFF.

V gene TRBV28 combines with J gene TRBJ1-6; D is uncertain. Per germline, CDR1 MDHEN and CDR2 SYDVKM. The V and J ends lost 6 bases and 12 bases respectively, with 9 bases between them. The CDR3 is 11 amino acids. CDR3 nucleotide sequence: TGTGCCAGCAGCCAGATTGGACCCCTCCACTTT. This translates into CASSQIGPLHF.

The chain joins TRBV4-1 to TRBJ1-2; no clear D. CDR1 and CDR2 (germline): MGHRA, YSYEKL. The CDR3 loop spans 15 amino acids. Trimming stripped 1 base from V and 4 bases from J, with 13 bases between. The CDR3 DNA reads as TGCGCCAGCAGCCAAGCTAGCCGAGGGATCTATGGCTACACCTTC. Its translation is CASSQASRGIYGYTF.

The chain has TRBV30 and TRBJ1-5; D remains unclear. Trimming removed 3 bases at V and 5 bases at J, with 23 bases between. The CDR3 is 17 amino acids. The germline CDR1 and CDR2 sequences are GTSNPN and SVGIG (reference sequence). The CDR3 loop is CAWRPARMRGIDQPQHF. The CDR3 DNA follows: TGTGCCTGGAGACCGGCCCGGATGAGAGGGATTGATCAGCCCCAGCATTTT.

The gene calls are TRBV29-1 and TRBJ1-5; D may be TRBD1 (6 bases). CDR1 SQVTM and CDR2 ANQGSEA come from the germline V gene. V gave up 0 bases and J gave up 2 bases, with 8 bases separating them. The CDR3 is 14 residues long. The CDR3 reads CSVEESGGNQPQHF. The CDR3 DNA is TGCAGCGTTGAAGAATCAGGGGGCAATCAGCCCCAGCATTTT.

The rearrangement joins TRBV6-5 to TRBJ2-6; a possible D gene is TRBD1 (5 bases). Per the germline V gene, CDR1 is MNHEY and CDR2 is SVGAGI. V was clipped by 5 bases and J by 0 bases, with 8 bases between them. CDR3 length: 15 amino acids. The CDR3: CASSVQVSGANVLTF. CDR3 nucleotide sequence: TGTGCCAGCAGTGTACAGGTCTCTGGGGCCAACGTCCTGACTTTC.

This clone occurred many times. Relative to the germline gene, one junction end is altered; a read error may explain this. This rearrangement joins TRBV7-3 to TRBJ2-2, with a weak D call TRBD1 (8 bases). This CDR3 is 18 amino acids long. Germline V lookup: CDR1 SGHTA, CDR2 FQGTGA. DNA for the CDR3: TGTGCCAGCAGCCTCACCCCGGTACAGGGGGGGAACTCCGGGGAGCTGTTTTTT. Encoded protein: CASSLTPVQGGNSGELFF.

V is TRBV2 and J is TRBJ2-7, with TRBD2 matching over 7 bases. V shed 3 bases and J 4 bases; nucleotides not matched to a gene: 3. Germline V lookup: CDR1 SNHLY, CDR2 FYNNEI. The CDR3 runs to 13 residues. The CDR3 protein is CASSDWGGYEQYF. CDR3 in DNA: TGTGCCAGCAGTGACTGGGGGGGATACGAGCAGTACTTC.

The chain carries TRBV6-6 and TRBJ1-4; D remains unclear. Trimming cost V 6 bases and J 11 bases, with 19 bases left between them. The CDR3 sequence is 14 residues long. Germline values: CDR1 MNHNY, CDR2 SVGAGI (reference sequence). CDR3 nucleotide sequence: TGTGCCAGCAGCGGCCGGACTCAGGAAGGGAAACTGTTTTTT. It specifies CASSGRTQEGKLFF.

The rearrangement uses TRBV30 and TRBJ2-7; 10 bases fit TRBD2. The CDR3 spans 13 residues. In germline, CDR1 is GTSNPN, CDR2 SVGIG (reference sequence). V lost 5 bases, J lost 5 bases, and 6 bases stayed unmatched. The CDR3 protein is CAWEPSGRHEQYF. CDR3 sequence (DNA): TGTGCCTGGGAACCTAGCGGGAGACACGAGCAGTACTTC.

The V gene is TRBV28, the J gene TRBJ2-7, with D possibly being TRBD1 (9 bases). Looked up from germline, CDR1 is MDHEN and CDR2 is SYDVKM. The germline V and J ends were trimmed by 7 bases and 2 bases, with 21 bases remaining between them. The CDR3 sequence is 16 residues long. This CDR3 is CASTTGGGQGPYEQYF. The CDR3 region has the DNA TGTGCCAGCACCACGGGGGGGGGACAGGGCCCCTACGAGCAGTACTTC.

J is TRBJ1-1 and V is TRBV2; D might be TRBD1 (5 bases). Looked up from germline, CDR1 is SNHLY and CDR2 is FYNNEI. Trimming pared 3 bases from V and 11 bases from J, leaving 19 bases between. This CDR3 is 14 amino acids long. This CDR3 reads CASSDSRRGVGAFF. In DNA form, the CDR3 reads TGTGCCAGCAGTGATTCCCGAAGGGGCGTTGGGGCTTTCTTT. Combining the CDR3 with reference TRBV2 and TRBJ1-1 gives the whole variable domain EPEVTQTPSHQVTQMGQEVILRCVPISNHLYFYWYRQILGQKVEFLVSFYNNEISEKSEIFDDQFSVERPDGSNFTLKIRSTKLEDSAMYFCASSDSRRGVGAFFGQGTRLTVV.

This chain joins TRBV11-2 and TRBJ2-7, with a weak D call TRBD2 (6 bases). V was trimmed by 3 bases and J by 3 bases, leaving 15 bases between them. The CDR3 is 15 residues long. CDR1 and CDR2 from the germline V gene are SGHAT and FQNNGV. The CDR3 coding sequence is TGTGCCAGCAGCTTTCAAGGCGGGGCTTACTACGAGCAGTACTTC. Translated, it gives CASSFQGGAYYEQYF.

The J gene is TRBJ2-3, the V gene TRBV7-9; 13 bases match TRBD2. After removal of 3 bases from V and 0 bases from J, the junction contained 3 bases not matched to a gene. The CDR3 spans 17 residues. The germline V gene encodes CDR1 SEHNR and CDR2 FQNEAQ (reference sequence). CDR3: CASSFQLAGGSTDTQYF. DNA for the CDR3: TGTGCCAGCAGCTTCCAACTAGCGGGAGGGAGCACAGATACGCAGTATTTT.

CDR3 sequence reads: CASSSGQGNTEAFF. CDR3 in DNA: TGTGCCAGCAGCTCGGGACAGGGGAACACTGAAGCTTTCTTT. The genes are TRBV7-9 and TRBJ1-1, with 9 bases fitting TRBD1. CDR3 length: 14 residues. V shed 4 bases, J shed 1 base, and the junction held 1 base outside the gene matches. Germline loops: CDR1 SEHNR, CDR2 FQNEAQ (reference sequence).